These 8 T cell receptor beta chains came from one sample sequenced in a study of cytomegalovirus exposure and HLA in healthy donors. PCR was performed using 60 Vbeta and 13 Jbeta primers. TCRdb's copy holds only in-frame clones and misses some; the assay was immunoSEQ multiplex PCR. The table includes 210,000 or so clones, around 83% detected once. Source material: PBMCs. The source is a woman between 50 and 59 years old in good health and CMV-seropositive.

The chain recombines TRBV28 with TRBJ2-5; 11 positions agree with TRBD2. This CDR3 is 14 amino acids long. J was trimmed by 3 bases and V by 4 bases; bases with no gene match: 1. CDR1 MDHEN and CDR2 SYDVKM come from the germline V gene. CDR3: CASSSSGRKETQYF. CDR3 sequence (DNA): TGTGCCAGCAGTTCTAGCGGGAGGAAAGAGACCCAGTACTTC. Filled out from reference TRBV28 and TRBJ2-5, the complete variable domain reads DVKVTQSSRYLVKRTGEKVFLECVQDMDHENMFWYRQDPGLGLRLIYFSYDVKMKEKGDIPEGYSVSREKKERFSLILESASTNQTSMYLCASSSSGRKETQYFGPGTRLLVL.

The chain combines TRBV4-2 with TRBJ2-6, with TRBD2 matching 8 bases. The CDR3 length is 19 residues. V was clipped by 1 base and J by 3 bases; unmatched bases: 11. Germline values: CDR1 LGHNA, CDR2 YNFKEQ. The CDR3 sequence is CASSQAEPGGANGANVLTF. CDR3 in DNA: TGTGCCAGCAGCCAAGCGGAGCCCGGGGGGGCGAATGGGGCCAACGTCCTGACTTTC.

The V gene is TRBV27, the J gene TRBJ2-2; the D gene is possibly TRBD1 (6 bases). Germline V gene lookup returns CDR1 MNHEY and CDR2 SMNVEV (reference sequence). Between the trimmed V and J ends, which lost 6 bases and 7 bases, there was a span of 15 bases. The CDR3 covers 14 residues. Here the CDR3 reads CASSTQGIGGELFF. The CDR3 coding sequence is TGTGCCAGCAGCACACAGGGCATCGGCGGGGAGCTGTTTTTT.

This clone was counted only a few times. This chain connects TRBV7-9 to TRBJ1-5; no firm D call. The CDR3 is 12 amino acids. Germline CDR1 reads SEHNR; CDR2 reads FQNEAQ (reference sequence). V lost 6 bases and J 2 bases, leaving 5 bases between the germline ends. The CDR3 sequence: CASRLGNQPQHF. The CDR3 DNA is TGTGCCAGCAGACTCGGCAATCAGCCCCAGCATTTT. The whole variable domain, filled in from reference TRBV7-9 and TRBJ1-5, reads DTGVSQNPRHKITKRGQNVTFRCDPISEHNRLYWYRQTLGQGPEFLTYFQNEAQLEKSRLLSDRFSAERPKGSFSTLEIQRTEQGDSAMYLCASRLGNQPQHFGDGTRLSIL.

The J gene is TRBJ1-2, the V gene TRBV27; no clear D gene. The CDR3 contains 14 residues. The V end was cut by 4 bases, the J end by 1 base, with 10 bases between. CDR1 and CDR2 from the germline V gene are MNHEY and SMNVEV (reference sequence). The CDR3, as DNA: TGTGCCAGCAGTTCGTGGAGGGATAACTATGGCTACACCTTC. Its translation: CASSSWRDNYGYTF.

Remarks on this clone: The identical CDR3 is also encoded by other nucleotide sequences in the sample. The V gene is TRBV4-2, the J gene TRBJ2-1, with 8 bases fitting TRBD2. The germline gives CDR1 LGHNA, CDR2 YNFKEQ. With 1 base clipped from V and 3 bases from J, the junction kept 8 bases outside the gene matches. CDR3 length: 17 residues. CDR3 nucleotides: TGTGCCAGCAGCCAAGTTAGCGGGATCGAGGTCTACAATGAGCAGTTCTTC. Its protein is CASSQVSGIEVYNEQFF.

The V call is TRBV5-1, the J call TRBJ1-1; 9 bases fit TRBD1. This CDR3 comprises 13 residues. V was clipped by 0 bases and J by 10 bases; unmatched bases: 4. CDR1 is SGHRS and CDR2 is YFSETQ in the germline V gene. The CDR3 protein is CASSLETGGAAFF. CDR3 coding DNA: TGCGCCAGCAGCTTGGAGACAGGGGGGGCAGCTTTCTTT. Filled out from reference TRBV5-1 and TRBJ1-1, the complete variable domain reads KAGVTQTPRYLIKTRGQQVTLSCSPISGHRSVSWYQQTPGQGLQFLFEYFSETQRNKGNFPGRFSGRQFSNSRSEMNVSTLELGDSALYLCASSLETGGAAFFGQGTRLTVV.

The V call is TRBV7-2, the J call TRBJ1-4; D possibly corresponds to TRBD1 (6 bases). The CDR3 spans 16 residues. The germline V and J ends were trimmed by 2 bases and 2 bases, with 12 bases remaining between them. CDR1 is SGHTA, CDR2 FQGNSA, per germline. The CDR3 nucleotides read TGTGCCAGCAGCTTAACAGTCAGGGGTACTAATGAAAAACTGTTTTTT. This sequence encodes CASSLTVRGTNEKLFF.